The clone carrying this T cell receptor beta chain was counted a few times. Its antigen is unknown. This sample is drawn from a study of early T cells in non-severe SARS-CoV-2 infection. The CDR3 runs 13 residues. Trimming left V 4 bases short and J 7 bases short, with 14 bases between. CDR1 and CDR2 from the germline V gene are SNHLY and FYNNEI. A single record per CDR3 protein comes from TCRdb applying MiXCR to the 5' RACE reads. Of roughly 80,000 distinct CDR3 sequences in the sample, less than 20% were seen once. Study-wide results and limits: Missing private and CD4 specificities, VDJdb matching favored anti-spike CD8 responses.

This rearrangement joins TRBV2 to TRBJ2-7, with TRBD2 as a possible D gene (6 bases). Sequencing was carried out using whole blood. The source is an adult who was a healthcare worker with PCR-confirmed SARS-CoV-2 infection or an uninfected control (not recorded which). The CDR3 here is CASSGGESLEQYF. In DNA, the CDR3 is TGTGCCAGCAGTGGGGGGGAGTCCCTGGAGCAGTACTTC.